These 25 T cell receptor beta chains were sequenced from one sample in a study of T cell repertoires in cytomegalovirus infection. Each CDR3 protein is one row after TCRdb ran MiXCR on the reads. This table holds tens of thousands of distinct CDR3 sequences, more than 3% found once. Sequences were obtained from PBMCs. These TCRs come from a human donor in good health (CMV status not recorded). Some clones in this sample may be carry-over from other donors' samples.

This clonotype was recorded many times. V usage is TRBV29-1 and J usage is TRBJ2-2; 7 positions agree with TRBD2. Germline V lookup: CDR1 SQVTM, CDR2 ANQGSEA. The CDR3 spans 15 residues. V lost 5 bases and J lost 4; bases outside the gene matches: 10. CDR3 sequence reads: CSVRAGSSGTGELFF. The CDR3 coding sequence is TGCAGCGTTCGAGCGGGGTCTAGCGGCACCGGGGAGCTGTTTTTT.

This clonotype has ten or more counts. The CDR3: CSGSLPSTEAFF. CDR3 nucleotide sequence: TGCAGCGGCTCGTTGCCCAGCACTGAAGCTTTCTTT. The genes are TRBV29-1 and TRBJ1-1, with no clear D. CDR1 and CDR2 from the germline V gene are SQVTM and ANQGSEA. The CDR3 consists of 12 residues. V lost 7 bases, J lost 4 bases, and 13 bases lay in between.

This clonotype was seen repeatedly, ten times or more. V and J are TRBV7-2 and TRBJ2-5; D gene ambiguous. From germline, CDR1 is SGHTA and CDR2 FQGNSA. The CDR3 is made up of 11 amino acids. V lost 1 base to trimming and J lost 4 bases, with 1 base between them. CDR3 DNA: TGTGCCAGCAGCTTAGTAGAGACCCAGTACTTC. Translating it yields CASSLVETQYF.

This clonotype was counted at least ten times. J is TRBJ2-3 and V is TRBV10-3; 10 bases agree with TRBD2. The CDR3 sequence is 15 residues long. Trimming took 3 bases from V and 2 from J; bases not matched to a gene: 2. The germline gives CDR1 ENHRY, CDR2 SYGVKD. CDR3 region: CAISELAGTTDTQYF. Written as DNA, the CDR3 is TGTGCCATCAGTGAACTAGCGGGGACCACAGATACGCAGTATTTT.

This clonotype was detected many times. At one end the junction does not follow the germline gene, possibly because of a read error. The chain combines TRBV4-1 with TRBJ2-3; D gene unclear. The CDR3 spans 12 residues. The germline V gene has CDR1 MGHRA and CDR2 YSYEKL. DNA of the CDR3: TGTGCCAGCAGCCAAGCTCTCGATACGCAGTATTTT. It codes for CASSQALDTQYF.

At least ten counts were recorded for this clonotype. In DNA, the CDR3 is TGTGCCAGCAGCCCCCAGGGTGTGATTTTGGACAATGAGCAGTTCTTC. It translates to CASSPQGVILDNEQFF. J is TRBJ2-1 and V is TRBV7-4; TRBD1 might be the D (5 bases). Trimming pared 5 bases from V and 5 bases from J, leaving 19 bases between. Germline CDR1 is SGHVT and CDR2 is SQSDAQ. There are 16 residues in the CDR3.

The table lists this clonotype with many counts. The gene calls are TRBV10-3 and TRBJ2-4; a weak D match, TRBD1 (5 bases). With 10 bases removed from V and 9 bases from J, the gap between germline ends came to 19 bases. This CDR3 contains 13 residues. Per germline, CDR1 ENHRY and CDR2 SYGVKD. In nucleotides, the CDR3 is TGTGCCACCCGCCAGGACACCCTGGGCATTCAGTACTTC. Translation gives CATRQDTLGIQYF.

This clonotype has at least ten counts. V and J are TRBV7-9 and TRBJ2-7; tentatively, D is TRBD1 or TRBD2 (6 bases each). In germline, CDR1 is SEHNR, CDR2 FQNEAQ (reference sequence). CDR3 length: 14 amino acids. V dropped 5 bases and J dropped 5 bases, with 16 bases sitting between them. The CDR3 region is CASSPSGAGNEQYF. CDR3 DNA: TGTGCCAGCAGCCCCTCGGGGGCAGGGAACGAGCAGTACTTC.

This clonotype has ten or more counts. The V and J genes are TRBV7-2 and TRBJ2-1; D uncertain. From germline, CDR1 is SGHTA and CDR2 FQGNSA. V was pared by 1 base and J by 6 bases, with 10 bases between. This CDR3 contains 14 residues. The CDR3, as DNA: TGTGCCAGCAGCTTAGTTACCGGAGTCAATGAGCAGTTCTTC. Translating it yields CASSLVTGVNEQFF.

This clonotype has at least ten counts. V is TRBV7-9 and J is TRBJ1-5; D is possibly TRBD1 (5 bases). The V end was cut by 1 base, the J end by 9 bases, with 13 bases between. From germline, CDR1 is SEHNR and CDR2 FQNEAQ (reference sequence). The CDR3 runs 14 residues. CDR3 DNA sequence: TGTGCCAGCAGCTTAGGTCCAGGGTTAGTGCCCCAGCATTTT. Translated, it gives CASSLGPGLVPQHF.

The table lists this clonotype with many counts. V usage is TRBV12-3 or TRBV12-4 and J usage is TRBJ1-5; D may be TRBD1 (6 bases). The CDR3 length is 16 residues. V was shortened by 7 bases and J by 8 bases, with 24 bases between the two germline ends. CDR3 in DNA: TGTGCCAGCACCACTGGCGGGGGAGGGGGTAGGGAGCCCCAGCATTTT. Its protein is CASTTGGGGGREPQHF.

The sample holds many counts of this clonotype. CDR3 sequence: CASSGYGGPYEQYF. The CDR3 DNA reads TGCGCCAGCAGCGGATACGGGGGCCCCTACGAGCAGTACTTC. J is TRBJ2-7 and V is TRBV5-1, with D perhaps TRBD1 or TRBD2 (6 bases each). Per the germline V gene, CDR1 is SGHRS and CDR2 is YFSETQ. V was clipped by 4 bases and J by 2 bases, with 13 bases between them. The CDR3 consists of 14 residues.

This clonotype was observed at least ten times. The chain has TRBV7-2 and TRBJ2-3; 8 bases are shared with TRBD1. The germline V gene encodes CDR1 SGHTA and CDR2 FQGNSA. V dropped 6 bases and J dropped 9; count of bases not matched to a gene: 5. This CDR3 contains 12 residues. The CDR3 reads CASRRNRGTQYF. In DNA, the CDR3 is TGTGCCAGCAGACGGAACAGGGGGACGCAGTATTTT. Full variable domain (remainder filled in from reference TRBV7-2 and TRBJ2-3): GAGVSQSPSNKVTEKGKDVELRCDPISGHTALYWYRQSLGQGLEFLIYFQGNSAPDKSGLPSDRFSAERTGGSVSTLTIQRTQQEDSAVYLCASRRNRGTQYFGPGTRLTVL.

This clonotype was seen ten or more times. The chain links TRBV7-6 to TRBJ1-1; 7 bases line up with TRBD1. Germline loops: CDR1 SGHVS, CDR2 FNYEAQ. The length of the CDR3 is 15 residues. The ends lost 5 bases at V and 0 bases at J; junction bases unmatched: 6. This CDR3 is CASSLRDSLNTEAFF. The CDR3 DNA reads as TGTGCCAGCAGCCTCCGGGACAGTCTGAACACTGAAGCTTTCTTT.

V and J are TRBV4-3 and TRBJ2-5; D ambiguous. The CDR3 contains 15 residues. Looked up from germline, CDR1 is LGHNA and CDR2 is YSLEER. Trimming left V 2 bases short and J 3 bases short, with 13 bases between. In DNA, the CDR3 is TGCGCCAGCAGCCAAATCGGCTTCGGTGAAGAGACCCAGTACTTC. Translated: CASSQIGFGEETQYF.

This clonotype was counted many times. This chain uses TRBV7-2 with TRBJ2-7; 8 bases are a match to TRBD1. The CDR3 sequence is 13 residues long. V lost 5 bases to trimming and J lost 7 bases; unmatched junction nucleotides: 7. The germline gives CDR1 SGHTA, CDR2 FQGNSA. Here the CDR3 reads CASSLRDRREQYF. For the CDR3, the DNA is TGTGCCAGCAGCCTCCGGGACAGGCGAGAGCAGTACTTC.

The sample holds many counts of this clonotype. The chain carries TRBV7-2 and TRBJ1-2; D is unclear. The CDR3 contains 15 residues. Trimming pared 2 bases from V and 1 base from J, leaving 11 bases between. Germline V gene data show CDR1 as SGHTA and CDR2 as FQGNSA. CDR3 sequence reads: CASSLRSGSNYGYTF. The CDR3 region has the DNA TGTGCCAGCAGCTTAAGATCGGGCAGTAACTATGGCTACACCTTC. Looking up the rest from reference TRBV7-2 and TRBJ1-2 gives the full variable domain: GAGVSQSPSNKVTEKGKDVELRCDPISGHTALYWYRQSLGQGLEFLIYFQGNSAPDKSGLPSDRFSAERTGGSVSTLTIQRTQQEDSAVYLCASSLRSGSNYGYTFGSGTRLTVV.

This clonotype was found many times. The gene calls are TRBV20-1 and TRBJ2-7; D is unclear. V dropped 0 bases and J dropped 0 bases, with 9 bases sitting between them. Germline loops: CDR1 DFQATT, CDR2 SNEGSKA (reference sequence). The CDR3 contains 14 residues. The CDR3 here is CSARDHRSSYEQYF. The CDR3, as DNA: TGCAGTGCTAGAGATCATAGGAGCTCCTACGAGCAGTACTTC.

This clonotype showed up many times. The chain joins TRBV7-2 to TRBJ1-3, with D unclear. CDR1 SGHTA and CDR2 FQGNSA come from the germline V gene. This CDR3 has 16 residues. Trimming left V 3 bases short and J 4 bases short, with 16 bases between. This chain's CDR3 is CASSLDRPLVGNTIYF. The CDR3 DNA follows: TGTGCCAGCAGCTTGGACCGTCCTCTGGTGGGAAACACCATATATTTT.

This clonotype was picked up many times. For the CDR3, the DNA is TGTGCCAGCAGTTCCGCGCTTAATGAAAAACTGTTTTTT. Protein sequence: CASSSALNEKLFF. This chain joins TRBV6-2 or TRBV6-3 and TRBJ1-4; D unclear. CDR1 is MNHEY and CDR2 is SVGEGT in the germline V gene. Trimming stripped 4 bases from V and 4 bases from J, with 7 bases between. The CDR3 extends over 13 amino acids.

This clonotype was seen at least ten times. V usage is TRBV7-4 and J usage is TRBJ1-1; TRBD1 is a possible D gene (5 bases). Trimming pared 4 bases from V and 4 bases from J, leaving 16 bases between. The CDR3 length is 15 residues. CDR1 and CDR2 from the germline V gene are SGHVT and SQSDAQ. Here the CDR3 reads CASSWTRQSGTEAFF. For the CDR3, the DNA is TGTGCCAGCAGCTGGACCAGACAGTCGGGCACTGAAGCTTTCTTT.

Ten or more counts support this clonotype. Written as DNA, the CDR3 is TGTGCCAGCAGTTACAAGGACAGGGGTGGCTACACCTTC. Translated: CASSYKDRGGYTF. This chain joins TRBV6-2 or TRBV6-3 and TRBJ1-2; 9 bases agree with TRBD1. This CDR3 region has 13 residues. The J segment lost 7 bases and the V segment lost 2 bases, leaving 2 bases of the junction unmatched. Germline CDR1 and CDR2: MNHEY and SVGEGT.

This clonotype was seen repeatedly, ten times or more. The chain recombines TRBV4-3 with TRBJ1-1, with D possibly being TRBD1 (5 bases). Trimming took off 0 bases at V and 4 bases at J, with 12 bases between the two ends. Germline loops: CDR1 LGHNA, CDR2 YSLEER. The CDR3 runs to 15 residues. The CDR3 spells CASSQDGGGVTEAFF. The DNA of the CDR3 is TGCGCCAGCAGCCAAGATGGGGGGGGAGTCACTGAAGCTTTCTTT.

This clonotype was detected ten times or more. The CDR3 reads CASSLWGDGLGDTQYF. CDR3 bases: TGTGCCAGCAGTTTATGGGGGGATGGTTTGGGAGATACGCAGTATTTT. J is TRBJ2-3 and V is TRBV12-3 or TRBV12-4, with D possibly matching TRBD2 (6 bases). V dropped 2 bases and J dropped 5 bases, with 17 bases sitting between them. The length of the CDR3 is 16 residues.

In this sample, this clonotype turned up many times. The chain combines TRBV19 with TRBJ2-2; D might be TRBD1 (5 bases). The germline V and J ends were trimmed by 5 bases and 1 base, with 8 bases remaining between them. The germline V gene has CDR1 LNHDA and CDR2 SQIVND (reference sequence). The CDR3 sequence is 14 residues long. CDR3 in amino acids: CASSPQGNTGELFF. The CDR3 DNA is TGTGCCAGTAGTCCGCAGGGGAACACCGGGGAGCTGTTTTTT.